The 20 T cell receptor beta chains given below trace back to one sample, sequenced in a study of blood T cell repertoires in COVID-19. Repertoires were generated with immunoSEQ multiplex PCR, while TCRdb's copy carries only in-frame clones and drops some. The sample has approximately 190,000 clones; 82% are singletons. Sequencing was performed on peripheral blood. Receptor source: a woman aged 55-75 years with COVID-19, enrolled during active disease.

J is TRBJ1-5 and V is TRBV19; 9 bases map to TRBD1. The CDR3 is made up of 15 amino acids. V was clipped by 9 bases and J by 2 bases; unmatched bases: 8. The germline gives CDR1 LNHDA, CDR2 SQIVND (reference sequence). CDR3 coding DNA: TGTGCCAGCCTGGACAGGGGTGTGCGCAATCAGCCCCAGCATTTT. Protein: CASLDRGVRNQPQHF.

The CDR3 sequence is CASSRVTGYGQPQHF. Written as DNA, the CDR3 is TGTGCCAGTAGCAGGGTAACAGGGTACGGTCAGCCCCAGCATTTT. The chain links TRBV19 to TRBJ1-5; D is perhaps TRBD1 (6 bases). The V end lost 6 bases, the J end lost 6 bases, and 18 bases lay between the germline ends. The germline V gene encodes CDR1 LNHDA and CDR2 SQIVND (reference sequence). This CDR3 region has 15 residues.

The rearrangement uses TRBV4-1 and TRBJ1-2; no reliable D call. V was trimmed by 0 bases and J by 0 bases, leaving 11 bases between them. The CDR3 has 16 residues. Per germline, CDR1 MGHRA and CDR2 YSYEKL. CDR3 DNA: TGCGCCAGCAGCCAAGAGGCCTGGGCCGCTAACTATGGCTACACCTTC. Translation gives CASSQEAWAANYGYTF.

V gene TRBV7-3 combines with J gene TRBJ2-5, with 9 nucleotides matching TRBD2. This CDR3 has 15 amino acids. V was pared by 8 bases and J by 4 bases, with 11 bases of the junction left unmatched. The germline V gene has CDR1 SGHTA and CDR2 FQGTGA. CDR3 nucleotides: TGTGCCAGCGGAATTAGCGGGGGAATGGGAGAGACCCAGTACTTC. Protein: CASGISGGMGETQYF.

This CDR3 is CASSPRAGTGSYEQYF. The DNA for the CDR3 is TGTGCCAGCTCACCACGTGCCGGGACAGGATCCTACGAGCAGTACTTC. The gene calls are TRBV18 and TRBJ2-7, with 8 bases fitting TRBD1. This CDR3 has 16 amino acids. With 1 base clipped from V and 1 base from J, the junction kept 6 bases outside the gene matches. Germline CDR1 reads KGHSH; CDR2 reads LQKENI.

The rearrangement joins TRBV10-3 to TRBJ1-1; the match to TRBD1 covers 8 bases. There are 14 residues in the CDR3. With 6 bases clipped from V and 0 bases from J, the junction kept 3 bases outside the gene matches. The germline V gene has CDR1 ENHRY and CDR2 SYGVKD. CDR3 nucleotide sequence: TGTGCCATCAGGGACAGGGTCATGAACACTGAAGCTTTCTTT. This translates into CAIRDRVMNTEAFF.

This chain joins TRBV6-5 and TRBJ2-7, with no clear D. The CDR3 contains 14 residues. Germline CDR1 MNHEY, CDR2 SVGAGI. Trimming pared 5 bases from V and 3 bases from J, leaving 14 bases between. The CDR3, as DNA: TGTGCCAGCAGTCCCCAACTACAATACTACGAGCAGTACGTC. This sequence encodes CASSPQLQYYEQYV.

The chain couples TRBV19 to TRBJ2-7; 12 nucleotides match TRBD1. V trimming: 6 bases; J trimming: 4 bases; junction bases outside the gene matches: 4. Germline CDR1 LNHDA, CDR2 SQIVND (reference sequence). The CDR3 consists of 14 residues. The CDR3 here is CASSPGQGAYEQYF. The CDR3 DNA reads TGTGCCAGTAGCCCGGGACAGGGGGCTTACGAGCAGTACTTC. The variable domain in full, with the rest retrieved from reference TRBV19 and TRBJ2-7, is DGGITQSPKYLFRKEGQNVTLSCEQNLNHDAMYWYRQDPGQGLRLIYYSQIVNDFQKGDIAEGYSVSREKKESFPLTVTSAQKNPTAFYLCASSPGQGAYEQYFGPGTRLTVT.

The chain is built from TRBV27 and TRBJ1-6; possibly TRBD1 for D (6 bases). Germline V CDR1 and CDR2: MNHEY, SMNVEV (reference sequence). V was cut by 1 base and J by 9 bases, with 13 bases left in between. The length of the CDR3 is 15 residues. The CDR3 bases are TGTGCCAGCAGTTTATTCTCAGGGGCAGCTTCACCCCTCCACTTT. Translating it yields CASSLFSGAASPLHF.

The chain joins TRBV5-1 to TRBJ2-1; 10 bases map to TRBD1. Germline V gene lookup returns CDR1 SGHRS and CDR2 YFSETQ. The CDR3 is made up of 15 amino acids. Germline trimming cut 4 bases from V and 5 bases from J; bases unmatched to any gene: 6. The CDR3 spells CASSRGQGTHNEQFF. The DNA of the CDR3 is TGCGCCAGCAGCAGGGGACAGGGGACCCACAATGAGCAGTTCTTC. The full variable domain, its missing parts supplied by reference TRBV5-1 and TRBJ2-1, is KAGVTQTPRYLIKTRGQQVTLSCSPISGHRSVSWYQQTPGQGLQFLFEYFSETQRNKGNFPGRFSGRQFSNSRSEMNVSTLELGDSALYLCASSRGQGTHNEQFFGPGTRLTVL.

This clone was counted a single time. The J gene is TRBJ2-1, the V gene TRBV6-5; 8 bases map to TRBD2. V dropped 0 bases and J dropped 7; count of bases not matched to a gene: 2. From germline, CDR1 is MNHEY and CDR2 SVGAGI. The CDR3 is made up of 14 amino acids. For the CDR3, the DNA is TGTGCCAGCAGTTACTCCGGGACTAGGAATGAGCAGTTCTTC. Amino acid sequence: CASSYSGTRNEQFF.

In nucleotides, the CDR3 is TGTGCCAGCAGCGCCCCGACTCTCCCTGTCGCCTACAATGAGCAGTTCTTC. Amino acid sequence: CASSAPTLPVAYNEQFF. The V and J genes are TRBV9 and TRBJ2-1, with unresolved D. Deletions cut 3 bases from V and 2 bases from J, with 18 bases between. There are 17 residues in the CDR3. From germline, CDR1 is SGDLS and CDR2 YYNGEE.

This chain uses TRBV10-3 with TRBJ1-1; D may be TRBD1 (5 bases). With 2 bases removed from V and 0 bases from J, the gap between germline ends came to 13 bases. The CDR3 length is 16 residues. Per germline, CDR1 ENHRY and CDR2 SYGVKD. CDR3 protein: CAISERGGTVNTEAFF. CDR3 nucleotide sequence: TGTGCCATCAGTGAGAGGGGAGGAACGGTGAACACTGAAGCTTTCTTT.

This rearrangement joins TRBV28 to TRBJ2-5; 11 bases fit TRBD1. Germline CDR1 reads MDHEN; CDR2 reads SYDVKM. The CDR3 runs 17 residues. Trimming cost V 6 bases and J 4 bases; bases outside gene matches: 13. This CDR3 reads CASSLGTGGVNRETQYF. The CDR3 region has the DNA TGTGCCAGCAGCCTAGGGACAGGGGGAGTTAACCGAGAGACCCAGTACTTC. The full variable domain, with the rest looked up from reference TRBV28 and TRBJ2-5, is DVKVTQSSRYLVKRTGEKVFLECVQDMDHENMFWYRQDPGLGLRLIYFSYDVKMKEKGDIPEGYSVSREKKERFSLILESASTNQTSMYLCASSLGTGGVNRETQYFGPGTRLLVL.

This clone was observed a single time. The chain uses TRBV27 and TRBJ2-2; TRBD2 agrees at 8 bases. V lost 2 bases, J lost 4 bases, and 9 bases stayed unmatched. The CDR3 consists of 17 residues. Germline CDR1 and CDR2: MNHEY and SMNVEV (reference sequence). The CDR3 sequence: CASSLPLGSGVTGELFF. The CDR3 DNA sequence: TGTGCCAGCAGTTTACCCCTGGGTAGCGGGGTCACCGGGGAGCTGTTTTTT.

CDR3 bases: TGTGCCAGCAGTGAAGCGTGGGCATTAAATTCACCCCTCCACTTT. Its protein is CASSEAWALNSPLHF. The chain has TRBV2 and TRBJ1-6; D not resolved. The V and J ends lost 0 bases and 7 bases respectively, with 10 bases between them. There are 15 residues in the CDR3. Per the germline V gene, CDR1 is SNHLY and CDR2 is FYNNEI.

This chain links TRBV7-9 with TRBJ2-7; 7 positions match TRBD2. This CDR3 has 16 residues. Germline V gene data show CDR1 as SEHNR and CDR2 as FQNEAQ (reference sequence). With V trimmed by 4 bases and J by 4 bases, 13 bases remained unmatched. CDR3: CASSSPGGTGIYEQYF. The CDR3, as DNA: TGTGCCAGCAGCTCGCCGGGAGGAACGGGGATATACGAGCAGTACTTC. Full variable domain (remainder filled in from reference TRBV7-9 and TRBJ2-7): DTGVSQNPRHKITKRGQNVTFRCDPISEHNRLYWYRQTLGQGPEFLTYFQNEAQLEKSRLLSDRFSAERPKGSFSTLEIQRTEQGDSAMYLCASSSPGGTGIYEQYFGPGTRLTVT.

This chain links TRBV7-2 with TRBJ2-1, with D possibly TRBD2 on 5 matching bases. There are 15 residues in the CDR3. Trimming cost V 2 bases and J 3 bases, with 11 bases left between them. The V gene's germline CDR1 is SGHTA and CDR2 FQGNSA. The CDR3 reads CASSLIARHYNEQFF. CDR3 in DNA: TGTGCCAGCAGCTTAATAGCGAGACACTACAATGAGCAGTTCTTC.

V gene TRBV5-1 combines with J gene TRBJ2-5, with 12 nucleotides matching TRBD2. Germline CDR1 is SGHRS and CDR2 is YFSETQ. The CDR3 consists of 17 residues. The ends lost 2 bases at V and 1 base at J; junction bases unmatched: 6. This CDR3 is CASSLLAGGVSQETQYF. The CDR3 bases are TGCGCCAGCAGCTTACTAGCGGGAGGTGTTTCCCAAGAGACCCAGTACTTC.

The chain recombines TRBV2 with TRBJ2-7, with D unclear. Germline V gives CDR1 SNHLY, CDR2 FYNNEI. This CDR3 comprises 14 residues. Trimming pared 3 bases from V and 0 bases from J, leaving 9 bases between. The CDR3 DNA is TGTGCCAGCAGTGACATTAGCTCCTCCTACGAGCAGTACTTC. It translates to CASSDISSSYEQYF. The full variable domain, with the rest looked up from reference TRBV2 and TRBJ2-7, is EPEVTQTPSHQVTQMGQEVILRCVPISNHLYFYWYRQILGQKVEFLVSFYNNEISEKSEIFDDQFSVERPDGSNFTLKIRSTKLEDSAMYFCASSDISSSYEQYFGPGTRLTVT.